This passage covers 30 T cell receptor beta chains from one sample sequenced in a study of sequential checkpoint blockade in melanoma. Indicated treatment: randomized to nivolumab then ipilimumab (arm A) or the reverse (arm B). Profiling relied on immunoSEQ multiplex PCR, and the TCRdb table lists in-frame clones only, not all of them. Of about 1,700 clones listed, 20% to 25% were seen once; the top ten hold around 15%. The source material was tumor tissue (inferred from file names), sampled from a patient given nivolumab and ipilimumab in sequence. These receptors were obtained from a human donor with melanoma.

Only a few counts were recorded for this clone. The V and J genes are TRBV2 and TRBJ2-2; D may be TRBD1 or TRBD2 (6 bases each). Between the trimmed V and J ends, which lost 5 bases and 8 bases, there was a span of 12 bases. Germline CDR1 reads SNHLY; CDR2 reads FYNNEI. The length of the CDR3 is 13 residues. This CDR3 reads CASSLRGAGELFF. Written as DNA, the CDR3 is TGTGCCAGCAGTCTAAGGGGGGCAGGGGAGCTGTTTTTT.

There are a few counts of this clone. This chain joins TRBV6-8 and TRBJ1-2; D unclear. V was pared by 2 bases and J by 3 bases, with 4 bases between. This CDR3 contains 12 residues. Germline values: CDR1 MNHGY, CDR2 SAAAGT. This CDR3 is CASSYGDYGYTF. The CDR3 DNA is TGTGCCAGCAGTTACGGGGACTATGGCTACACCTTC.

The table lists this clone with a few counts. This chain joins TRBV19 and TRBJ2-7; D is tentatively TRBD1 or TRBD2 (5 bases each). V was clipped by 2 bases and J by 2 bases, with 10 bases between them. The CDR3 is 14 residues long. Germline V gene data show CDR1 as LNHDA and CDR2 as SQIVND (reference sequence). CDR3 DNA: TGTGCCAGTAGTATATATTGGGGGACCTACGAGCAGTACTTC. Encoded protein: CASSIYWGTYEQYF.

This clone has more than one count but fewer than ten. The chain carries TRBV10-3 and TRBJ1-1; tentative D call: TRBD1 (5 bases). The V end was cut by 10 bases, the J end by 1 base, with 13 bases between. The V gene's germline CDR1 is ENHRY and CDR2 SYGVKD. The CDR3 runs 13 residues. The CDR3 loop reads CASRPGQNTEAFF. The DNA of the CDR3 is TGTGCCAGCCGTCCAGGGCAGAACACTGAAGCTTTCTTT.

This clone was detected once. This chain links TRBV5-1 with TRBJ1-3; D is possibly TRBD1 (5 bases). Germline V gene lookup returns CDR1 SGHRS and CDR2 YFSETQ. Trimming shortened V by 3 bases and J by 1 base, and 14 bases separated the two germline ends. There are 16 residues in the CDR3. CDR3 in DNA: TGCGCCAGCAGCTCGGGACCTACGGGGTCTGGAAACACCATATATTTT. It codes for CASSSGPTGSGNTIYF.

This chain links TRBV6-8 with TRBJ1-1; unclear D gene. Trimming took 5 bases from V and 1 from J, leaving 11 bases between them. CDR3 length: 14 amino acids. Germline V gene lookup returns CDR1 MNHGY and CDR2 SAAAGT. The CDR3 region is CASSPVAGNTEAFF. For the CDR3, the DNA is TGTGCCAGCAGTCCGGTCGCGGGGAACACTGAAGCTTTCTTT.

This clone is labeled medium-sized. The rearrangement links TRBV11-3 to TRBJ2-7; 7 bases map to TRBD2. V was pared by 3 bases and J by 5 bases, with 10 bases of the junction left unmatched. The CDR3 runs to 15 residues. Germline V CDR1 and CDR2: SGHNT, YENEEA. This chain's CDR3 is CASSFGWGGYDEQYF. As DNA, the CDR3 is TGTGCCAGCAGCTTTGGATGGGGGGGGTACGACGAGCAGTACTTC.

The chain employs TRBV29-1 and TRBJ2-2, with a tentative D call TRBD1 (6 bases). CDR1 SQVTM and CDR2 ANQGSEA come from the germline V gene. V lost 6 bases to trimming and J lost 1 base, with 9 bases between them. CDR3 length: 13 amino acids. The CDR3 is CSVSGQNTGELFF. The CDR3 DNA is TGCAGCGTCTCGGGACAGAACACCGGGGAGCTGTTTTTT.

This rearrangement joins TRBV19 to TRBJ1-2; 7 positions agree with TRBD1. The CDR3 has 15 amino acids. V trimming: 5 bases; J trimming: 0 bases; junction bases outside the gene matches: 6. Germline-derived CDR1 and CDR2 are LNHDA and SQIVND (reference sequence). The CDR3 DNA is TGTGCCAGTAGTGTGGGACAGTGGGCTAACTATGGCTACACCTTC. Amino acids: CASSVGQWANYGYTF.

This chain links TRBV28 with TRBJ2-1; D not resolved. Per germline, CDR1 MDHEN and CDR2 SYDVKM. The CDR3 is made up of 17 amino acids. Trimming left V 3 bases short and J 3 bases short, with 18 bases between. As DNA, the CDR3 is TGTGCCAGCAGTTTGGGCTCCTCGTTCCCCGTCTACAATGAGCAGTTCTTC. Amino acids: CASSLGSSFPVYNEQFF.

This clone was counted between two and nine times. V gene TRBV6-8 combines with J gene TRBJ2-2; perhaps D is TRBD1 or TRBD2 (7 bases each). Germline CDR1 reads MNHGY; CDR2 reads SAAAGT. The CDR3 spans 15 residues. V was pared by 5 bases and J by 5 bases, with 15 bases between. CDR3 in DNA: TGTGCCAGCAGTGAGGCAGGGGGAGGGACCGGGGAGCTGTTTTTT. Translation: CASSEAGGGTGELFF.

The CDR3 nucleotides read TGTGCCAGCGGTTGGGGCGCTGGGGCCAACGTCCTGACTTTC. Translating gives CASGWGAGANVLTF. V and J are TRBV11-3 and TRBJ2-6; D perhaps matches TRBD1 (5 bases). This CDR3 comprises 14 residues. Deletions cut 8 bases from V and 2 bases from J, with 10 bases between. In germline, CDR1 is SGHNT, CDR2 YENEEA. The full variable domain, completed using reference TRBV11-3 and TRBJ2-6, is EAGVVQSPRYKIIEKKQPVAFWCNPISGHNTLYWYLQNLGQGPELLIRYENEEAVDDSQLPKDRFSAERLKGVDSTLKIQPAELGDSAVYLCASGWGAGANVLTFGAGSRLTVL.

This clone was seen a handful of times. This chain connects TRBV19 to TRBJ1-1; D gene ambiguous. The length of the CDR3 is 14 residues. Germline V gene sequence: CDR1 LNHDA, CDR2 SQIVND (reference sequence). V was cut by 4 bases and J by 1 base, with 10 bases left in between. The CDR3 is CASSNQPQNTEAFF. The CDR3 nucleotides are TGTGCCAGTAGTAATCAGCCACAGAACACTGAAGCTTTCTTT.

V gene TRBV6-8 combines with J gene TRBJ1-6; tentatively, D is TRBD1 (6 bases). The germline gives CDR1 MNHGY, CDR2 SAAAGT. The CDR3 has 12 amino acids. Trimming left V 7 bases short and J 10 bases short, with 11 bases between. The CDR3 is CASTIGGSPLHF. CDR3 DNA sequence: TGTGCCAGCACCATCGGGGGCTCACCCCTCCACTTT.

This clone occurred a few times. This chain links TRBV15 with TRBJ1-5; the D is unclear. The germline V and J ends were trimmed by 0 bases and 5 bases, with 11 bases remaining between them. CDR1 is LNHNV, CDR2 YYDKDF, per germline (reference sequence). The CDR3 is 15 amino acids. The DNA for the CDR3 is TGTGCCACCAGCAGAGATAAGGTATCGGATCAGCCCCAGCATTTT. Protein: CATSRDKVSDQPQHF.

This clone was counted a few times. V usage is TRBV5-1 and J usage is TRBJ1-1; TRBD1 matches at 9 bases. CDR3 length equals 17 residues. Looked up from germline, CDR1 is SGHRS and CDR2 is YFSETQ. The junction had 10 bases not matched to a gene; V was cut back by 3 bases and J by 1 base. The CDR3 here is CASSSPLTGGQNTEAFF. In nucleotides, the CDR3 is TGCGCCAGCAGCTCTCCTCTTACAGGGGGCCAGAACACTGAAGCTTTCTTT.

This clone came up a few times. The junction and the germline gene differ at one end; a read error may be behind it. The rearrangement uses TRBV6-8 and TRBJ2-2, with D perhaps TRBD2 (5 bases). This CDR3 contains 17 residues. Per the germline V gene, CDR1 is MNHGY and CDR2 is SAAAGT. CDR3 bases: TGTGCCATCAGTGACTCGACGGGGAAAGGAATCACCGGGGAGCTGTTTTTT. Protein: CAISDSTGKGITGELFF.

This clone is labeled as large. The chain recombines TRBV12-5 with TRBJ1-6; D is undetermined. This CDR3 comprises 13 residues. CDR1 and CDR2 from the germline V gene are LGHNT and FRNRAP. This CDR3 reads CASAGTYNSPLHF. The CDR3 nucleotides read TGTGCCAGCGCGGGAACTTATAATTCACCCCTCCACTTT.

This clone showed up just a few times. V usage is TRBV4-3 and J usage is TRBJ2-7; D assignment may be TRBD1 or TRBD2 (5 bases each). Trimming stripped 1 base from V and 9 bases from J, with 16 bases between. The CDR3 length is 14 residues. Germline V lookup: CDR1 LGHNA, CDR2 YSLEER. CDR3 residues: CASSQAGTSGGQYF. The CDR3 DNA follows: TGCGCCAGCAGCCAAGCCGGGACCTCGGGCGGGCAGTACTTC.

This clone was picked up a small number of times. The chain has TRBV6-8 and TRBJ2-7, with 9 bases lining up with TRBD1. Per germline, CDR1 MNHGY and CDR2 SAAAGT. CDR3 length: 14 residues. V shed 0 bases, J shed 7 bases, and the junction held 4 bases outside the gene matches. CDR3 sequence: CASSYSRTGVEQYF. DNA for the CDR3: TGTGCCAGCAGTTACTCGAGGACAGGGGTAGAGCAGTACTTC.

This chain links TRBV19 with TRBJ1-5; no clear D gene. The germline V and J ends were trimmed by 6 bases and 0 bases, with 9 bases remaining between them. The CDR3 is made up of 14 amino acids. CDR1 LNHDA and CDR2 SQIVND come from the germline V gene (reference sequence). CDR3 DNA: TGTGCCAGTAGCCTTACATATAGCAATCAGCCCCAGCATTTT. Translated, it gives CASSLTYSNQPQHF.

The gene calls are TRBV6-8 and TRBJ2-3; 11 bases map to TRBD2. Germline V CDR1 and CDR2: MNHGY, SAAAGT. This CDR3 is built from 15 residues. V shed 6 bases and J 5 bases; nucleotides not matched to a gene: 7. The chain's CDR3 is CASRQSGLAGDTQYF. CDR3 bases: TGTGCCAGCAGACAAAGTGGACTAGCGGGAGATACGCAGTATTTT.

This clone was found a few times. V is TRBV12-5 and J is TRBJ2-2; D uncertain. This CDR3 region has 14 residues. Germline assignment: CDR1 LGHNT and CDR2 FRNRAP. The CDR3 DNA follows: TGTGCCAGCCGTGCGCTAGATAACACCGGGGAGCTGTTTTTT. The encoded protein is CASRALDNTGELFF.

V usage is TRBV6-8 and J usage is TRBJ1-5; 7 nucleotides line up with TRBD1. The length of the CDR3 is 15 residues. V lost 7 bases to trimming and J lost 7 bases; unmatched junction nucleotides: 13. Germline V gives CDR1 MNHGY, CDR2 SAAAGT. The CDR3 DNA follows: TGTGCCAGCAAACCCAATTCAGGGGGAGGCCAGCCCCAGCATTTT. It specifies CASKPNSGGGQPQHF.

The DNA of the CDR3 is TGTGCCAGTAGTATGGAGGTGGGCAACGAGCAGTACTTC. This gives the protein CASSMEVGNEQYF. The V and J genes are TRBV19 and TRBJ2-7; maybe TRBD2 (5 bases). The CDR3 consists of 13 residues. Trimming removed 3 bases at V and 5 bases at J, with 11 bases between. Looked up from germline, CDR1 is LNHDA and CDR2 is SQIVND (reference sequence).

V and J are TRBV18 and TRBJ2-7; perhaps TRBD2 as D (5 bases). The CDR3 is made up of 18 amino acids. Per germline, CDR1 KGHSH and CDR2 LQKENI. The V end was cut by 4 bases, the J end by 2 bases, with 24 bases between. The CDR3 region has the DNA TGTGCCAGCTCACTACAACCGGGAAGCAGGAATTTAGCCTACGAGCAGTACTTC. It codes for CASSLQPGSRNLAYEQYF.

This clone qualifies as medium-sized (0.01 to 0.1%). The chain couples TRBV11-3 to TRBJ2-3; TRBD1 matches 12 bases. The germline V gene has CDR1 SGHNT and CDR2 YENEEA. Trimming cost V 5 bases and J 6 bases; bases outside gene matches: 9. This CDR3 comprises 16 residues. The CDR3 sequence: CASSQWGDRGPDTQYF. CDR3 coding DNA: TGTGCCAGCAGCCAATGGGGGGACAGGGGGCCTGATACGCAGTATTTT.

The V call is TRBV19, the J call TRBJ1-5; D is unresolved. Germline V gene data show CDR1 as LNHDA and CDR2 as SQIVND (reference sequence). This CDR3 is built from 16 residues. The V end lost 3 bases, the J end lost 0 bases, and 12 bases lay between the germline ends. CDR3 in DNA: TGTGCCAGTAGTATGGCGGCAGTTTATAGCAATCAGCCCCAGCATTTT. Protein product: CASSMAAVYSNQPQHF.

V is TRBV5-1 and J is TRBJ1-4; 9 bases agree with TRBD1. The CDR3 extends over 16 amino acids. V trimming: 0 bases; J trimming: 1 base; junction bases outside the gene matches: 1. The germline gives CDR1 SGHRS, CDR2 YFSETQ. The CDR3 bases are TGCGCCAGCAGCTTGGGGGACAGGGAAACTAATGAAAAACTGTTTTTT. Amino acids: CASSLGDRETNEKLFF. The full variable domain, in which reference TRBV5-1 and TRBJ1-4 provide the parts outside the CDR3, is KAGVTQTPRYLIKTRGQQVTLSCSPISGHRSVSWYQQTPGQGLQFLFEYFSETQRNKGNFPGRFSGRQFSNSRSEMNVSTLELGDSALYLCASSLGDRETNEKLFFGSGTQLSVL.

This clone was detected only a few times. The chain uses TRBV6-8 and TRBJ1-1; 9 nucleotides match TRBD1. Germline-derived CDR1 and CDR2 are MNHGY and SAAAGT. The CDR3 extends over 15 amino acids. Trimming removed 5 bases from V and 6 bases from J; junction bases left unmatched: 10. The CDR3 DNA is TGTGCCAGCAGTAAGGGACAGGGTGTGGTTCCTGAAGCTTTCTTT. It specifies CASSKGQGVVPEAFF.